The rows below give T cell receptor beta chains drawn from one sample of a study of blood T cell repertoires in COVID-19. This table comes from immunoSEQ multiplex PCR, and its TCRdb copy is limited to in-frame clones, with some not included. The data show 180,000 or so clones, about 86% seen once. Material: peripheral blood. All receptors come from a woman younger than 45 with active or convalescent COVID-19. CDR3s include the opening cysteine and the closing phenylalanine or tryptophan. D genes are given only for firm matches. Rows give clone size only sometimes, using once, few, many, or a class for an expanded clone.

TRBJ2-1 TRBD1 TRBV19 - CASSRSGGKASNNEQFF TGTGCCAGTAGTAGATCAGGGGGAAAAGCCTCTAACAATGAGCAGTTCTTC
TRBJ2-1 TRBD2 TRBV10-1 once CASSPGLAGGPEQFF TGCGCCAGCAGCCCCGGACTAGCGGGAGGGCCTGAGCAGTTCTTC
TRBJ2-5 TRBD2 TRBV7-9 - CASSLGGLAGLGRETQYF TGTGCCAGCAGCCTCGGGGGACTAGCGGGATTAGGCCGGGAGACCCAGTACTTC
TRBJ2-1 - TRBV3-1/TRBV3-2 - CASSLLASDEQFF TGTGCCAGCAGCCTGCTAGCGTCCGATGAGCAGTTCTTC
TRBJ2-1 - TRBV19 - CASSTDEGNEQFF TGTGCCAGTAGTACAGACGAGGGCAATGAGCAGTTCTTC
TRBJ1-1 TRBD1 TRBV29-1 - CSTTGVNTEAFF TGCAGCACTACAGGGGTCAACACTGAAGCTTTCTTT
TRBJ2-3 - TRBV13 - CASSSYQGQSTDTQYF TGTGCCAGCAGCTCCTACCAGGGGCAGAGCACAGATACGCAGTATTTT
TRBJ1-5 TRBD1 TRBV5-6 - CASSGTRQGSNQPQHF TGTGCCAGCAGCGGGACCCGACAGGGGAGCAATCAGCCCCAGCATTTT
TRBJ1-2 - TRBV2 - CASSKGAGNYGYTF TGTGCCAGCAGTAAAGGGGCGGGGAACTATGGCTACACCTTC
TRBJ1-2 TRBD1 TRBV5-1 few CASSFTGGSNYGYTF TGCGCCAGCAGCTTCACAGGGGGCAGTAACTATGGCTACACCTTC
TRBJ2-2 - TRBV4-1 - CASSQGGGGFTGELFF TGCGCCAGCAGCCAAGGAGGTGGGGGGTTCACCGGGGAGCTGTTTTTT
TRBJ2-1 TRBD2 TRBV6-6 - CASRGTSGAREQFF TGTGCCAGCAGGGGGACTAGCGGGGCGCGGGAGCAGTTCTTC
TRBJ2-7 - TRBV7-9 - CASSPSGPTQGEQYF TGTGCCAGCAGCCCCTCGGGACCGACACAGGGAGAGCAGTACTTC
TRBJ2-7 TRBD2 TRBV19 once CASSSGRGYEQYF TGTGCCAGTAGTAGTGGGAGGGGCTACGAGCAGTACTTC
TRBJ2-3 TRBD2 TRBV28 - CASSPILGTSGDTQYF TGTGCCAGCAGTCCTATTTTAGGGACTAGCGGGGATACGCAGTATTTT
TRBJ2-1 - TRBV5-6 - CASSLVANNEQFF TGTGCCAGCAGCTTGGTGGCCAACAATGAGCAGTTCTTC
TRBJ1-2 TRBD1 TRBV19 - CASSIDRVQGGYTF TGTGCCAGTAGTATCGACAGGGTTCAGGGTGGCTACACCTTC
TRBJ1-2 - TRBV6-5 - CASRSQGGVDGYTF TGTGCCAGCAGATCCCAGGGTGGGGTGGATGGCTACACCTTC
TRBJ1-2 - TRBV18 - CASSPTTGNNYGYTF TGTGCCAGCTCACCTACTACAGGGAACAACTATGGCTACACCTTC
TRBJ2-3 TRBD2 TRBV7-9 - CASSSKRGGIYTQYF TGTGCCAGCAGCTCTAAGCGGGGGGGCATATATACGCAGTATTTT
TRBJ2-3 TRBD2 TRBV4-2 - CASSRHGTSGGGLSTDTQYF TGTGCCAGCAGCCGGCACGGGACTAGCGGGGGAGGACTTAGCACAGATACGCAGTATTTT
TRBJ2-3 - TRBV4-1 - CASSQVLLVLSTDTQYF TGCGCCAGCAGCCAAGTTTTACTAGTCCTTAGCACAGATACGCAGTATTTT